This T cell receptor (beta chain) was identified during a study of T cell changes during pregnancy in multiple sclerosis. The protocol was immunoSEQ multiplex PCR, while the TCRdb copy is restricted to in-frame clones and leaves out a portion. This sample has over 55,000 clones, with almost 95% found just once. The CDR3 consists of 14 residues. Germline CDR1 and CDR2: SQVTM and ANQGSEA. V shed 6 bases and J shed 3 bases, with 17 bases lying between them. J is TRBJ1-1 and V is TRBV29-1; D unresolved. The receptor comes from a female donor in good health, enrolled as a control in a pregnancy study. The sequencing here drew on CD8+ T cells from peripheral blood mononuclear cells, taken in the third trimester of pregnancy. The DNA of the CDR3 is TGCAGCGTACCCAATACAAGGGAGTACACTGAAGCTTTCTTT. Translation: CSVPNTREYTEAFF.